The subject of this entry is one TCR beta chain. These data are taken from a study of patients and donors after allogeneic stem cell transplantation. Using its own MiXCR run on the RT-PCR reads, TCRdb lists one record per CDR3 protein. The repertoire holds roughly 960,000 distinct CDR3 sequences, about 20% seen once, with around 6% in the top ten. CDR1 SGHNT and CDR2 YENEEA come from the germline V gene. With V trimmed by 3 bases and J by 3 bases, 2 bases remained unmatched. This CDR3 comprises 14 residues. The TCR sequence derives from a human donor who was either an allogeneic HSCT recipient or a stem cell or donor lymphocyte infusion donor (not recorded which). It is not recorded whose cells these are; they may come from a transplant donor. Material: blood, either unsorted or a sorted T cell fraction (not recorded which). The gene calls are TRBV11-3 and TRBJ1-1; 9 nucleotides agree with TRBD1. CDR3 residues: CASSFRTGDTEAFF. For the CDR3, the DNA is TGTGCCAGCAGCTTCCGGACAGGGGACACTGAAGCTTTCTTT.